Listed here is a single TCR beta chain. Its antigen is unknown. The record originates from a study of cytomegalovirus exposure and HLA in healthy donors. General study results and limits: Analysis was carried out at a later point, and it linked a missense DCLRE1C variant to TCR beta V- and J-gene trimming.

The CDR3 totals 16 residues. Germline CDR1 is SGHNT and CDR2 is YYREEE (reference sequence). V gave up 4 bases and J gave up 0 bases; unmatched junction bases: 8. The PCR used 60 Vbeta and 13 Jbeta primers. Profiling relied on immunoSEQ multiplex PCR, and the TCRdb table lists in-frame clones only, not all of them. This sample carries approximately 150,000 clones, with 0.8% to 1% going to the ten biggest clones. The chain has TRBV5-4 and TRBJ2-7; 9 nucleotides line up with TRBD1. The sequence was obtained from a male donor in good health and CMV-seronegative. Sample: PBMCs. The CDR3 here is CASSRDRAQSSYEQYF. The CDR3 nucleotides read TGTGCCAGCAGCCGGGACAGGGCGCAGAGCTCCTACGAGCAGTACTTC.